The present T cell receptor (beta chain) was sequenced within a study of blood T cell repertoires in COVID-19. Across the study: From the United States, Italy and Spain came samples of acute and convalescent COVID-19.

The protocol was immunoSEQ multiplex PCR, while the TCRdb copy is restricted to in-frame clones and leaves out a portion. Of 90,000 to 120,000 clones detected, around 81% appear once; the ten largest clones hold 4% to 5%. The CDR3 length is 14 residues. CDR1 and CDR2 from the germline V gene are SGHRS and YFSETQ. V lost 5 bases and J lost 7; bases outside the gene matches: 11. Sequenced: peripheral blood. The V gene is TRBV5-1, the J gene TRBJ2-7, with 8 bases identical to TRBD2. The clonotype was recovered from a woman aged 70-85 years with acute or convalescent COVID-19. This chain's CDR3 is CASRPGGLPSEQYF. CDR3 sequence (DNA): TGCGCCAGCAGACCGGGAGGGCTTCCCTCTGAGCAGTACTTC.